What follows is one T cell receptor beta chain and its context. What antigen it recognizes has not been identified. The junction and the germline gene differ at one end; a read error may be behind it. Its CDR3 holds 17 amino acids, cysteine through phenylalanine. Only the CDR3 part of the read is kept: 51 bases, read in frame from the first base. CDR1 SGHTA and CDR2 FQGNSA were looked up in the germline V gene. Library construction relied on the immunoSEQ multiplex PCR assay. Drawn from immuneACCESS, this table holds only the in-frame rearrangements with V and J called that TCRdb kept. Clones are partly lost; checked studies trace under half to an unresolved V gene and leave the rest unexplained. Present in this sample are roughly 140,000 clones, about 89% of which were seen just once. The ten largest clones capture around 4.7% of the sample. The data originate from a study of control samples from healthy donors and cancer patients (dated by TCRdb to the early 2020s).

This TCR derives from a man between 25 and 39 years old in good health. Sequenced: blood. The rearranged chain carries TRBV7-2 and TRBJ1-6, with the D gene not confidently named. This receptor carries the CDR3 CASSLIVGSAYNSPLHF. The DNA sequence reads TGTGCCAGCAGCTTAATCGTCGGGTCGGCCTACAATTCACCCCTCCACTTT.